Sequencing of this T cell receptor beta chain was carried out in a study of blood T cell repertoires in COVID-19. Background on the study: The United States, Italy and Spain were the sources of the acute and convalescent COVID-19 samples. T cells, B-cell-depleted T cells, or PBMCs supplied cDNA or gDNA.

Original data processing: The authors estimated nucleated cell counts from reference gene primer amplification. The table came from immunoSEQ multiplex PCR; TCRdb's copy has only in-frame clones and leaves some out. The V and J calls and clone size come from that table; D and trimming were worked out from the DNA. The table records hundreds of thousands of clones, about nine tenths of them present only once. Germline lookup yields CDR1 SGHKS and CDR2 YYEKEE (reference sequence). The CDR3 covers 15 residues. V lost 6 bases and J 3 bases, leaving 18 bases between the germline ends. The clonotype was recovered from a woman in her sixties or seventies with COVID-19, enrolled during active disease. Sequenced material: peripheral blood. The rearrangement uses TRBV5-5 and TRBJ2-5, with D perhaps matching TRBD1 (6 bases). The CDR3 is CASNRDILLKETQYF. The CDR3 nucleotides read TGTGCCAGCAACCGGGACATCTTGTTGAAAGAGACCCAGTACTTC.